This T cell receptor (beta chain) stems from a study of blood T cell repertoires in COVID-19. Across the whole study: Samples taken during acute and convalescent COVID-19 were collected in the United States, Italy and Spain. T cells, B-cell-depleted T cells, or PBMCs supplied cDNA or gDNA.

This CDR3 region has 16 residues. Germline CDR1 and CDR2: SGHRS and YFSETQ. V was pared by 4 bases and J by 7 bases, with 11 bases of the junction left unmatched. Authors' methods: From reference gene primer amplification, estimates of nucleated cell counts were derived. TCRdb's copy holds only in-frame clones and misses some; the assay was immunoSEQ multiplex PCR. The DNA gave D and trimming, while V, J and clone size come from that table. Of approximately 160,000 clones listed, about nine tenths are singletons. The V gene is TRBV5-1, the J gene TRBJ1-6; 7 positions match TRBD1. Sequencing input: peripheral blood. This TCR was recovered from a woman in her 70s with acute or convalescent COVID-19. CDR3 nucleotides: TGCGCCAGCAGCGAAAACTTGGGACAGCAAAATTCACCCCTCCACTTT. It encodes CASSENLGQQNSPLHF.